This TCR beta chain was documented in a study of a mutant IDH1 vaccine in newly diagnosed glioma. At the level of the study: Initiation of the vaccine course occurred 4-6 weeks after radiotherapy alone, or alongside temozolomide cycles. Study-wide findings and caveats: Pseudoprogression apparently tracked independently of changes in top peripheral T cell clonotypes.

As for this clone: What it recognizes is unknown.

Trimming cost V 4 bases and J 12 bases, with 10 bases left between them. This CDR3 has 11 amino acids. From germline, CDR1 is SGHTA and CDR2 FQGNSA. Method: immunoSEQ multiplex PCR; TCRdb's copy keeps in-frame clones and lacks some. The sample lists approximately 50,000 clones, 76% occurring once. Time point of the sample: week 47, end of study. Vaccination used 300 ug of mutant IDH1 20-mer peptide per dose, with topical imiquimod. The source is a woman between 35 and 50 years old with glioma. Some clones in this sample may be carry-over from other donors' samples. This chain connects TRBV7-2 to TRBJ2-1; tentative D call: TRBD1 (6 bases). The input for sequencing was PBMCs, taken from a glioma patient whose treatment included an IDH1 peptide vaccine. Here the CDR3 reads CASSSRTVQFF. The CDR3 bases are TGTGCCAGCAGCTCGAGGACAGTGCAGTTCTTC.